One and the same sample provided the 6 T cell receptor beta chains below, sequenced in a study of PD-1 blockade in classical Hodgkin lymphoma. Relapses following autologous stem cell transplantation were seen in all patients, with brentuximab vedotin exposure varying. Profiled with immunoSEQ multiplex PCR; TCRdb holds only in-frame clones, not every one. Here the sample spans some 150,000 clones, approximately 81% being singletons. Sequences were derived from peripheral blood mononuclear cells (PBMCs), sampled before the second cycle of nivolumab. The origin of the receptors is a human donor with classical Hodgkin lymphoma.

The rearrangement uses TRBV13 and TRBJ2-7; 9 bases agree with TRBD1. Germline V gene data show CDR1 as PRHDT and CDR2 as FYEKMQ (reference sequence). The length of the CDR3 is 16 residues. The V segment lost 5 bases and the J segment 2 bases; nucleotides outside the gene matches: 10. CDR3 amino acids: CASSQGTGMGAYEQYF. The CDR3 DNA reads TGTGCCAGCAGCCAAGGGACAGGGATGGGGGCCTACGAGCAGTACTTC. The full variable domain, its missing parts supplied by reference TRBV13 and TRBJ2-7, is AAGVIQSPRHLIKEKRETATLKCYPIPRHDTVYWYQQGPGQDPQFLISFYEKMQSDKGSIPDRFSAQQFSDYHSELNMSSLELGDSALYFCASSQGTGMGAYEQYFGPGTRLTVT.

The chain recombines TRBV6-5 with TRBJ2-7, with a weak D call TRBD1 (6 bases). Germline-derived CDR1 and CDR2 are MNHEY and SVGAGI. This CDR3 spans 15 amino acids. Trimming took off 4 bases at V and 6 bases at J, with 19 bases between the two ends. This CDR3 reads CASSSGWGLEVEQYF. The CDR3 bases are TGTGCCAGCAGTTCAGGGTGGGGGCTTGAGGTCGAGCAGTACTTC.

This sequence joins TRBV9 and TRBJ2-2; D perhaps matches TRBD2 (6 bases). CDR3 size: 15 residues. The ends were cut back, 0 bases at V and 4 bases at J, with 10 bases in the middle. In germline, CDR1 is SGDLS, CDR2 YYNGEE. The DNA of the CDR3 is TGTGCCAGCAGCGTAGGTAGCGGCAGCACCGGGGAGCTGTTTTTT. Protein sequence: CASSVGSGSTGELFF.

The CDR3 DNA sequence: TGTGCCAGATTGGGAGACACGGGGGCCGGGGAGCTGTTTTTT. Amino acid sequence: CARLGDTGAGELFF. The rearrangement joins TRBV7-9 to TRBJ2-2; D possibly corresponds to TRBD2 (6 bases). CDR1 and CDR2 from the germline V gene are SEHNR and FQNEAQ (reference sequence). Trimming took 9 bases from V and 6 from J, leaving 17 bases between them. The CDR3 runs to 14 residues.

There are many counts of this clone. The chain recombines TRBV6-5 with TRBJ1-1; the D is unclear. The length of the CDR3 is 14 residues. Germline CDR1 and CDR2: MNHEY and SVGAGI. Trimming took 5 bases from V and 2 from J, leaving 12 bases between them. The CDR3 DNA sequence: TGTGCCAGCAGTAGAACATCCCCAAACACTGAAGCTTTCTTT. Protein product: CASSRTSPNTEAFF.

The rearrangement links TRBV7-9 to TRBJ2-7; D might be TRBD1 (5 bases). The CDR3 is 14 residues long. The V end was cut by 4 bases, the J end by 6 bases, with 16 bases between. Germline lookup yields CDR1 SEHNR and CDR2 FQNEAQ (reference sequence). CDR3 nucleotide sequence: TGTGCCAGCAGCTCCATAGGGGTTGGGCGCGAGCAGTACTTC. It is translated as CASSSIGVGREQYF.